The sequence of this TCR beta chain was determined in a study of cytomegalovirus exposure and HLA in healthy donors (dated by TCRdb to about 2017). About the study as a whole: In an earlier analysis of around 540 of the donors, 250 to 350 Gb of sequence data and approximately 100 million unique TCR beta sequences from 180 million or so T cells were reported. An early release that covered about 600 HLA-typed donors contained approximately 300 gigabases of sequencing data and tens of millions of unique TCR sequences. Of the roughly 400 genotyped donors, 75% to 85% were placed in the genetic ancestry cluster associated with self-reported Caucasian donors. The study aimed to test whether cataloging public T cell receptors could reveal signatures of past pathogen exposure. Using immunosequencing, the study profiled T cell repertoires from fewer than 850 subjects and related those repertoires to cytomegalovirus serostatus. In addition to the first cohort of 666 subjects, a separate validation cohort of over 90 different subjects was used. To predict cytomegalovirus infection status, the study combined high-throughput TCR immunosequencing, statistical association of individual TCRs with disease status, and machine learning. A later analysis re-analyzed previously published TCR beta repertoires from 600 to 850 donors and added high-resolution HLA genotyping to study TCR occurrence patterns. Rather than drawing on any new phenotypic data, the later analysis identified candidate immune exposures from TCR beta sequences and the way those sequences occurred across donors. An earlier analysis of 587 of the donors applied high-throughput TCR beta sequencing to assess whether each TCR beta V gene segment acted as functional or pseudogenic. Donor age, sex, ethnicity and CMV serostatus were collected together with the repertoire data. A later genetic analysis took genome-wide SNP genotypes for about three fifths of the 666 donors and used that subset as a discovery cohort. All discovery cohort repertoires had been generated using a single sequencing platform. HLA typing included class I and class II loci at four-digit resolution. Typing coverage differed by locus: A, B, C, DRB1 and DQB1 were typed in roughly 620-640 donors, DQA1 in about 510, DPA1 in approximately 610, and DPB1 in 450 to 490. About five DR-DQ haplotypes were treated as single units for association and clustering because of strong linkage in the cohort. On average, around 240,000 unique TCR beta nucleotide sequences were sequenced per donor among fewer than 500 genotyped donors of the cohort, with about 17% of those sequences being non-productive.

The cohort was made up of 650 to 700 healthy bone marrow donors. At the time of sampling, all cohort members were nominally healthy, though unrecorded immune exposures were likely present. The donor tested CMV seropositive and was one of the 289 seropositive cohort members. Every donor gave a peripheral blood sample, and the peripheral blood mononuclear cells from that sample were used for TCR beta sequencing. The Qiagen DNeasy Blood Extraction Kit was used to extract genomic DNA from the blood cell samples. The V and J ends are trimmed by 1 base and 9 bases, leaving 15 bases between them. Inclusive of the bounding cysteine and phenylalanine, the CDR3 is 15 residues long. Here the CDR3 DNA is all that survives: 45 bases in frame from base 1. From a lookup of the germline V gene (reference sequence), CDR1 and CDR2 are LNHDA and SQIVND. The library was generated by the immunoSEQ multiplex PCR assay. For the multiplex PCR, a mixture combining 60 forward primers for TCR Vbeta segments and 13 reverse primers for TCR Jbeta segments was used. A multiplex PCR assay on genomic DNA amplified the CDR3 region of rearranged TCR beta genes. Amplified TCR beta libraries were sequenced as 87-base-pair reads on the Illumina HiSeq System. In the source study's methods: In a later analysis, about 80 million unique TCR beta chains were counted across the roughly 670 repertoires, and around 10 million of these chains were shared by at least two donors. A nearest-neighbor algorithm error-corrected the raw reads and collapsed the reads into unique sequences, merging closely related sequences to remove PCR and sequencing errors. V, D and J gene segments were assigned by aligning CDR3 sequences to IMGT reference sequences. For a sequence to be retained, a match of at least six nucleotides to both a V gene segment and a J gene segment was required. A rearrangement was called productive if the CDR3 had no stop codons and remained in frame with V and J, and every other rearrangement was called non-productive. CDR3 was defined according to IMGT convention as the region running from the second conserved V-encoded cysteine to the conserved J-encoded phenylalanine. In an earlier analysis of more than 550 of the donors, sequences lacking an unambiguous match to a single V gene segment were excluded. An earlier analysis of a few hundred of the donors classified V segments as functional when productive rearrangements were above 56.7% and as segregating when the standard deviation between donors was above 5%. A statistical classification framework was built for diagnosing cytomegalovirus status from the catalog of TCR beta chain sequences. V and J gene assignment, in a later analysis, came from comparing TCR nucleotide sequences with IMGT/GENE-DB human TR gene sequences. Using the TCRdist pipeline, a later analysis assigned CDR3 sequences along with most-parsimonious VDJ recombination scenarios. In a later analysis, each TCR beta chain was defined by its CDR3 amino acid sequence together with its V-gene family, and reads without a unique V-gene family were excluded. To address suspected cross-contamination and a sequencing artifact, a later analysis removed over 500 highly shared, low-generation-probability nucleotide sequences. In a later analysis, a clonal expansion index for each public chain was calculated from normalized within-repertoire ranks of inferred template counts. In a later analysis, generation probabilities were computed using a VDJ recombination model fitted to out-of-frame rearrangements, and the results were checked against IGoR. In a later analysis, TCR-TCR, TCR-HLA and TCR-CMV co-occurrence was scored with hypergeometric tests, and a repertoire-size bias correction was applied to TCR pairs. To estimate false discovery rates, a later analysis permuted the HLA or CMV assignments 20 times. In a later analysis, co-occurring TCRs were grouped with DBSCAN, and TCRdist sequence similarity was added when clustering was performed within HLA-allele-positive subsets. Repertoires with fewer than 30,000 or more than 120,000 public chains, plus five repertoires with anomalous nucleotide sharing, were excluded from co-occurrence clustering. TCRdb limited this immuneACCESS table to in-frame rearrangements with V and J called. A share of clones is missing; checked studies link under half to unresolved V genes, and the rest is unexplained. D and trimming come from the DNA, and the V and J calls and clone size come from that table. Within this sample are about 98,000 clones, with more than 60% of them counted one time only. Approximately 10% of the sample goes to the ten largest clones.

The paper as a whole reports these results and caveats: Sequencing depth was assumed to be roughly uniform across donors in the presence/absence analyses, though that assumption may not hold. When HLA alleles, especially DR and DQ, strongly co-occurred, attributing TCR associations to individual alleles was difficult. V-gene and J-gene trimming of TCR beta chains was associated with a missense DCLRE1C variant in a later genetic analysis, and the association was replicated in an independent cohort. According to a later analysis, most CMV-associated TCR beta chains appeared to be HLA-restricted, and the HLA associations seemed to be driven largely by CMV exposure. Linkage disequilibrium might explain the correlated functional status among segregating V segments, but an unknown experimental factor could not be ruled out. In a later analysis, TCR association rates were found to vary across HLA loci, with the most associated TCRs seen for DRB1 alleles and the fewest for HLA-C alleles. The classifier was reported to diagnose cytomegalovirus status with high specificity and sensitivity in both the original cohort and the validation cohort. CMV serostatus was the only immune exposure information available for the cohort. In an earlier analysis of fewer than 700 of the donors, most TCR beta V segments appeared in productive rearrangements about 87% or about 30% of the time, broadly matching IMGT annotations. Specific HLA alleles were associated with over 15,000 TCR beta sequences at a false discovery rate of 0.05 in a later analysis. The earlier analysis of a few hundred of the donors excluded over 15 rarely observed V segments, including chromosome 9 orphons, because counts were too low. In the study, some 160 TCR beta chains were listed as associated with cytomegalovirus. In vitro tests confirmed that three of the cytomegalovirus-associated TCR beta chains recognize cytomegalovirus antigens. Some IMGT-functional V segments, including TRBV6-2 and TRBV6-3, could not be told apart with the 87-base-pair reads, so those segments were excluded. Several of the top co-occurrence clusters appeared to be linked to parvovirus B19, influenza, CMV and Epstein-Barr virus, according to a later analysis. The sequencing pipeline was judged likely to have produced a cluster of highly shared sequence variants as a technical artifact. The authors suggested that the approach could potentially be generalized to other disease states and immunological phenotypes. Compared with equally common non-associated chains, HLA-associated TCR beta chains in a later analysis were more clonally expanded and had lower generation probabilities. While some public TCRs were present in many individuals, most TCR sequences turned up only very rarely across donors. A further reported finding was that TCR beta sequences accurately predicted the HLA-A and HLA-B alleles for most subjects in the first cohort. Because HLA typing was unavailable for some donors at each locus, only the typed subset was used in association tests. The cohort was sequenced for TCR beta chains only, and without alpha or paired-chain data the features that could be detected were limited. A later genetic analysis reported fewer N-insertions in productive TCRs among donors in an Asian-associated ancestry cluster than the roughly 700-donor mean.

This clone was observed a single time. No cognate antigen has been identified for it. No much larger clone is present one base from it, and per-base qualities are unavailable. Sequenced material: PBMCs. This TCR was sampled from a man between 18 and 35 years old in good health and CMV-seropositive. In this chain, TRBV19 is recombined with TRBJ2-2; TRBD1 is a weak D gene call, 5 bases matching. The CDR3 corresponds to CASSIVHRSGRELFF. The sequenced DNA is TGTGCCAGTAGTATAGTGCACAGGTCAGGGAGGGAGCTGTTTTTT.